The 22 T cell receptor beta chains listed next were all sequenced from one sample in a study of blood T cell repertoires in COVID-19 (TCRdb year 2020). Library preparation was by the immunoSEQ multiplex PCR assay. TCRdb holds this immuneACCESS table with in-frame rearrangements only. Some clones are missing; in checked studies, unresolved V genes explain under half, and the rest has no known cause. This sample has about 140,000 clones in its table, and more than 75% of those were observed once. The top ten clonotypes cover 9.5% to 13% of the sample. The specimen was peripheral blood. These receptors originate from a man aged 55 to 70 who had recovered from COVID-19.

The chain employs TRBV7-3 and TRBJ2-1; 8 positions agree with TRBD1. This CDR3 has 14 amino acids. Germline values: CDR1 SGHTA, CDR2 FQGTGA. V dropped 6 bases and J dropped 8; count of bases not matched to a gene: 9. CDR3 in amino acids: CASSWTGLGDEQFF. CDR3 nucleotide sequence: TGTGCCAGCAGTTGGACAGGGTTAGGTGATGAGCAGTTCTTC.

The gene calls are TRBV3-1 (or the pseudogene TRBV3-2) and TRBJ2-5; 7 bases align to TRBD2. The V and J ends lost 4 bases and 4 bases, in that order; junction bases with no gene match: 6. Germline V CDR1 and CDR2: LGHDT, YNNKEL (reference sequence). This CDR3 region has 14 residues. CDR3 in amino acids: CASSRPGLRETQYF. The CDR3 region has the DNA TGTGCCAGCAGCCGACCGGGACTACGAGAGACCCAGTACTTC.

This chain links TRBV10-3 with TRBJ1-6; 9 positions match TRBD1. With 6 bases clipped from V and 6 bases from J, the junction kept 3 bases outside the gene matches. Germline V gives CDR1 ENHRY, CDR2 SYGVKD. The CDR3 spans 14 residues. DNA for the CDR3: TGTGCCATCAGGCCGGGACAGGGTAATTCACCCCTCCACTTT. It translates to CAIRPGQGNSPLHF.

The CDR3 nucleotides are TGTGCCAGCATAAGGGGGACTGAAGCTTTCTTT. Translated: CASIRGTEAFF. The chain joins TRBV6-5 to TRBJ1-1, with D possibly TRBD1 on 6 matching bases. V shed 7 bases and J shed 5 bases, with 8 bases lying between them. Germline CDR1 and CDR2: MNHEY and SVGAGI. The CDR3 totals 11 residues.

This clone showed up just a few times. This chain joins TRBV19 and TRBJ1-5; 9 bases align to TRBD1. The CDR3 consists of 16 residues. Germline trimming cut 5 bases from V and 4 bases from J; bases unmatched to any gene: 9. From germline, CDR1 is LNHDA and CDR2 SQIVND (reference sequence). This CDR3 reads CASSPQQGARNQPQHF. CDR3 coding DNA: TGTGCCAGTAGTCCTCAACAGGGGGCCCGGAATCAGCCCCAGCATTTT.

The chain carries TRBV5-6 and TRBJ1-1, with D maybe TRBD1 (6 bases). V was cut by 2 bases and J by 2 bases, with 10 bases left in between. The CDR3 runs to 14 residues. Germline V lookup: CDR1 SGHDT, CDR2 YYEEEE. The CDR3 coding sequence is TGTGCCAGCAGCTTCGGACAGAGAAACACTGAAGCTTTCTTT. This gives the protein CASSFGQRNTEAFF.

The chain recombines TRBV9 with TRBJ1-1; unclear D gene. CDR1 SGDLS and CDR2 YYNGEE come from the germline V gene. Trimming shortened V by 6 bases and J by 0 bases, and 3 bases separated the two germline ends. The CDR3 consists of 11 residues. In DNA, the CDR3 is TGTGCCAGCAACATGAACACTGAAGCTTTCTTT. Encoded protein: CASNMNTEAFF.

The genes are TRBV30 and TRBJ2-7; 8 bases align to TRBD2. The ends lost 3 bases at V and 3 bases at J; junction bases unmatched: 4. Germline V CDR1 and CDR2: GTSNPN, SVGIG (reference sequence). This CDR3 has 13 amino acids. The CDR3 nucleotides read TGTGCCTGGAGGGCAAGCGGGAGCTACGAGCAGTACTTC. It encodes CAWRASGSYEQYF.

This clone was recorded a few times. The V and J genes are TRBV2 and TRBJ1-5; D unresolved. The CDR3 length is 14 residues. V lost 6 bases and J 0 bases, leaving 9 bases between the germline ends. Germline V CDR1 and CDR2: SNHLY, FYNNEI. The CDR3 region has the DNA TGTGCCAGCAGCGGACTGAATAGCAATCAGCCCCAGCATTTT. Its protein product is CASSGLNSNQPQHF.

This clone was recorded only once. The chain links TRBV6-5 to TRBJ1-1; 8 bases map to TRBD1. CDR3 length: 12 residues. Per germline, CDR1 MNHEY and CDR2 SVGAGI. J gave up 10 bases and V 4 bases, and 5 bases lay outside the gene matches. In nucleotides, the CDR3 is TGTGCCAGCAGTTCGACAGGGGAAGGAGCTTTCTTT. It specifies CASSSTGEGAFF.

The gene calls are TRBV7-2 and TRBJ1-3; D is unresolved. Germline V gives CDR1 SGHTA, CDR2 FQGNSA. The germline V and J ends were trimmed by 3 bases and 1 base, with 7 bases remaining between them. The CDR3 is 14 amino acids. The CDR3 protein is CASSFAKSGNTIYF. CDR3 bases: TGTGCCAGCAGCTTTGCGAAATCTGGAAACACCATATATTTT.

V and J are TRBV7-2 and TRBJ2-3; 12 bases agree with TRBD2. V lost 5 bases to trimming and J lost 3 bases; unmatched junction nucleotides: 9. This CDR3 region has 17 residues. In germline, CDR1 is SGHTA, CDR2 FQGNSA. The CDR3 region is CASSPQHLAGGTDTQYF. CDR3 in DNA: TGTGCCAGCAGCCCACAACACCTAGCGGGGGGGACAGATACGCAGTATTTT.

The chain is built from TRBV19 and TRBJ1-1; TRBD1 matches at 10 bases. J was trimmed by 4 bases and V by 5 bases; bases with no gene match: 4. Germline V gives CDR1 LNHDA, CDR2 SQIVND (reference sequence). The CDR3 has 14 residues. The CDR3 DNA reads as TGTGCCAGTAGTCCCGGGACAGGGGCCACTGAAGCTTTCTTT. Translated, it gives CASSPGTGATEAFF.

The chain is built from TRBV3-1 (or the pseudogene TRBV3-2) and TRBJ1-2, with a possible D match to TRBD1 (5 bases). Germline V gene data show CDR1 as LGHDT and CDR2 as YNNKEL (reference sequence). Trimming removed 4 bases from V and 7 bases from J, with 7 bases in between. The CDR3 extends over 11 amino acids. This CDR3 is CASSRTGGYTF. CDR3 nucleotide sequence: TGTGCCAGCAGCCGTACAGGTGGCTACACCTTC.

This sequence joins TRBV5-8 and TRBJ2-3; maybe TRBD2 (5 bases). The CDR3 sequence is 13 residues long. Germline values: CDR1 SGHTS, CDR2 YDEGEE. The V end lost 1 base, the J end lost 5 bases, and 8 bases lay between the germline ends. CDR3 in DNA: TGTGCCAGCAGCTTGATGGGGAGAGATACGCAGTATTTT. The encoded protein is CASSLMGRDTQYF.

This clone has just one count. V gene TRBV10-3 combines with J gene TRBJ2-3; 8 nucleotides line up with TRBD1. Trimming removed 8 bases from V and 3 bases from J; junction bases left unmatched: 7. The CDR3 is 14 amino acids. Germline-derived CDR1 and CDR2 are ENHRY and SYGVKD. The CDR3 loop reads CAIGQGSVTDTQYF. The CDR3 DNA follows: TGTGCCATCGGACAGGGCTCGGTAACAGATACGCAGTATTTT.

The V gene is TRBV27, the J gene TRBJ2-3; 14 bases fit TRBD2. V dropped 5 bases and J dropped 5; count of bases not matched to a gene: 18. Germline CDR1 is MNHEY and CDR2 is SMNVEV (reference sequence). This CDR3 is 20 amino acids long. CDR3 nucleotide sequence: TGTGCCAGCAGTCCCACCCTTCGGACTAGCGGGAGGTGGTTCAAAGATACGCAGTATTTT. Its protein product is CASSPTLRTSGRWFKDTQYF.

This chain joins TRBV5-1 and TRBJ1-1; a weak D match, TRBD1 (6 bases). Per germline, CDR1 SGHRS and CDR2 YFSETQ. With 5 bases removed from V and 5 bases from J, the gap between germline ends came to 22 bases. This CDR3 is 16 amino acids long. The CDR3 region is CASSERGRDSNTEAFF. DNA for the CDR3: TGCGCCAGCAGTGAGCGGGGGCGCGATAGTAATACTGAAGCTTTCTTT.

J is TRBJ1-5 and V is TRBV23-1; D might be TRBD1 (5 bases). TRBV23-1 is an ORF, and what it does is uncertain. Trimming took off 1 base at V and 3 bases at J, with 13 bases between the two ends. The CDR3 sequence is 16 residues long. The chain's CDR3 is CASSQFEGGANQPQHF. CDR3 nucleotide sequence: TGCGCCAGCAGTCAATTTGAAGGAGGGGCCAATCAGCCCCAGCATTTT.

This clone was counted once. The rearrangement links TRBV5-1 to TRBJ2-7; tentative D call: TRBD2 (5 bases). The CDR3 contains 15 residues. V lost 0 bases and J lost 5, with 15 bases in between. Germline CDR1 and CDR2: SGHRS and YFSETQ. In DNA, the CDR3 is TGCGCCAGCAGCTTGGCTCAGGTAATGCGGGACGAGCAGTACTTC. It encodes CASSLAQVMRDEQYF.

The chain recombines TRBV9 with TRBJ1-2; D gene unclear. This CDR3 region has 12 residues. V was shortened by 7 bases and J by 6 bases, with 13 bases between the two germline ends. Looked up from germline, CDR1 is SGDLS and CDR2 is YYNGEE. CDR3 residues: CASGRKADGYTF. The CDR3 DNA is TGTGCCAGCGGACGTAAAGCGGATGGCTACACCTTC.

Concerning this clone: The sample carries other DNA sequences with the same CDR3. The V and J genes are TRBV18 and TRBJ1-1; TRBD1 matches 8 bases. With 2 bases clipped from V and 2 bases from J, the junction kept 1 base outside the gene matches. This CDR3 is 14 amino acids long. Germline V gene sequence: CDR1 KGHSH, CDR2 LQKENI. The CDR3 loop reads CASSPGQGNTEAFF. The CDR3 DNA follows: TGTGCCAGCTCACCAGGACAGGGCAACACTGAAGCTTTCTTT.